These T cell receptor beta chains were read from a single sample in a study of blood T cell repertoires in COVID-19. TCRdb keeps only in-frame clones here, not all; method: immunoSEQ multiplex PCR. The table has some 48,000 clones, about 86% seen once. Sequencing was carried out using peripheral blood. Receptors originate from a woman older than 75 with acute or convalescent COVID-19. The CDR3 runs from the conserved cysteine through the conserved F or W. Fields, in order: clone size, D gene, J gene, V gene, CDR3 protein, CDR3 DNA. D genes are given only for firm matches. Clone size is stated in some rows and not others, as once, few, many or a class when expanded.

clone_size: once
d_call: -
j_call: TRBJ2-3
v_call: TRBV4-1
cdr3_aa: CASSQGGVLTDTQYF
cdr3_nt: TGCGCCAGCAGCCAAGGGGGGGTACTCACAGATACGCAGTATTTT

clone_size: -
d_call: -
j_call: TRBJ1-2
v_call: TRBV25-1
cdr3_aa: CASGEGNYGYTF
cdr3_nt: TGTGCGTCTGGGGAGGGAAACTATGGCTACACCTTC

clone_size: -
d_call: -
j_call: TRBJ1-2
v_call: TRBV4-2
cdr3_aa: CASSQASAQGGSYGYTF
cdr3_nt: TGTGCCAGCAGCCAAGCCTCGGCCCAGGGAGGGAGCTATGGCTACACCTTC

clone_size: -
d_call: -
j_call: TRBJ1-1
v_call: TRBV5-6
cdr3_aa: CASSLASGHGAFF
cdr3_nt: TGTGCCAGCAGCTTGGCCTCTGGGCACGGAGCTTTCTTT

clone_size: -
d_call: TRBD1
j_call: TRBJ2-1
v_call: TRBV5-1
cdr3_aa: CASSTGDSTVNEQFF
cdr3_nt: TGCGCCAGCAGCACAGGGGACAGCACGGTCAATGAGCAGTTCTTC

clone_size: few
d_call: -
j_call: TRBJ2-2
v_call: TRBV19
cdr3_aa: CASKQERGLDTGELFF
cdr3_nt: TGTGCCAGTAAACAAGAGCGAGGGCTAGACACCGGGGAGCTGTTTTTT

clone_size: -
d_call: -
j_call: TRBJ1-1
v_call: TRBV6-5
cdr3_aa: CASTGNRAEAFF
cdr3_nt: TGTGCCAGCACAGGTAACAGAGCTGAAGCTTTCTTT

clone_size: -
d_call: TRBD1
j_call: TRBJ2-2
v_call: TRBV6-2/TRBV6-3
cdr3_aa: CASSPDRGQVGELFF
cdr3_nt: TGTGCCAGCAGTCCCGACAGGGGGCAGGTCGGGGAGCTGTTTTTT

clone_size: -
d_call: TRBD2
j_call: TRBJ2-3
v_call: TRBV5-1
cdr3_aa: CATSLAERTDTQYF
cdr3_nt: TGCGCCACCTCACTAGCGGAGCGCACAGATACGCAGTATTTT

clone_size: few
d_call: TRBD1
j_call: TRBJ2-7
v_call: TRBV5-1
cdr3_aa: CASTSGTGIYEQYF
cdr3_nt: TGCGCCAGCACCTCCGGGACAGGGATATACGAGCAGTACTTC

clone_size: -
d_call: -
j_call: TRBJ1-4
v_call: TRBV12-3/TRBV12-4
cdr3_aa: CASSAGMEKLFF
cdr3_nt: TGTGCCAGCAGTGCCGGGATGGAAAAACTGTTTTTT

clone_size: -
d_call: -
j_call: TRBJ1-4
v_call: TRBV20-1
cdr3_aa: CSASAGDDNEKLFF
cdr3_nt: TGCAGTGCTAGTGCCGGAGATGATAATGAAAAACTGTTTTTT

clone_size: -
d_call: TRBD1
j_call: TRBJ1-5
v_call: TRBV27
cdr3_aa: CASREQGAGQPQHF
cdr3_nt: TGTGCCAGCAGGGAGCAGGGGGCAGGGCAGCCCCAGCATTTT

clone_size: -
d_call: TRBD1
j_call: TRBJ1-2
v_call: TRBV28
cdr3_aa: CASSHRDRVYGYTF
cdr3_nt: TGTGCCAGCAGTCACCGGGACAGGGTCTATGGCTACACCTTC

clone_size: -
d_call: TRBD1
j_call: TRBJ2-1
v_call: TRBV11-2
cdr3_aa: CASSDRDRAYNEQFF
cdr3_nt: TGTGCCAGCAGCGACCGGGACAGAGCCTACAATGAGCAGTTCTTC

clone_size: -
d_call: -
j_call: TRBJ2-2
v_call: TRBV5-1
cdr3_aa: CASSLGGRNTGELFF
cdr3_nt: TGCGCCAGCAGCTTGGGCGGCAGGAACACCGGGGAGCTGTTTTTT

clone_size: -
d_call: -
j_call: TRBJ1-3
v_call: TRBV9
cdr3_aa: CASSAHFSGNTIYF
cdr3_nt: TGTGCCAGCAGCGCTCACTTCTCTGGAAACACCATATATTTT

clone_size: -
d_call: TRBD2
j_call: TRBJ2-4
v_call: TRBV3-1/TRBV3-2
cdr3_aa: CASTYSGGANIQYF
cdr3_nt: TGTGCCAGCACCTATAGCGGGGGGGCGAACATTCAGTACTTC

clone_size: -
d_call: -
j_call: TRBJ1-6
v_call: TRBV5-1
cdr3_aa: CASSLDGSSPLHF
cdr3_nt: TGCGCCAGCAGCTTGGACGGGTCCTCACCCCTCCACTTT

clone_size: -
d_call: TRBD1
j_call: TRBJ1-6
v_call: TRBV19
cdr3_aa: CASSMEGQGRAPLHF
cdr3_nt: TGTGCCAGTAGTATGGAAGGACAGGGGCGCGCACCCCTCCACTTT

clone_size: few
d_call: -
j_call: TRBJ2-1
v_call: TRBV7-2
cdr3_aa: CASSLAASRNEQFF
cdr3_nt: TGTGCCAGCAGCTTAGCGGCTAGCAGGAATGAGCAGTTCTTC

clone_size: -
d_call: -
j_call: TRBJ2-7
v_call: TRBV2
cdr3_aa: CASRVDSSYEQYF
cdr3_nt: TGTGCCAGCAGGGTGGACAGCTCCTACGAGCAGTACTTC

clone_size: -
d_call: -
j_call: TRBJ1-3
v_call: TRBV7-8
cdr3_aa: CASSLPGSSGNTIYF
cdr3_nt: TGTGCCAGCAGCTTACCGGGTTCATCTGGAAACACCATATATTTT

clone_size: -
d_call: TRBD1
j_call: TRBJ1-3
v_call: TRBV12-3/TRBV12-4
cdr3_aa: CASKTPTGTIYF
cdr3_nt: TGTGCCAGCAAAACCCCGACAGGGACCATATATTTT

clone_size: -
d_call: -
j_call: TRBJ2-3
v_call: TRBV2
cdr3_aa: CASSARVTDTQYF
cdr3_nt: TGTGCCAGCAGCGCGCGGGTCACAGATACGCAGTATTTT

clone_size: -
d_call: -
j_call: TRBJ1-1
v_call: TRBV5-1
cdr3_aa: CASSNAGQNTEAFF
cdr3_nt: TGCGCCAGCAGCAACGCTGGACAGAACACTGAAGCTTTCTTT

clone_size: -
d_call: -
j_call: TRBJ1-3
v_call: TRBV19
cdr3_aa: CASRGSSGNTIYF
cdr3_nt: TGTGCCAGTAGGGGCAGCTCTGGAAACACCATATATTTT

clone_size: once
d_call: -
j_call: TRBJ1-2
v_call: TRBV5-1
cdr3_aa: CASSLGQENYGYTF
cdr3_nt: TGCGCCAGCAGCTTGGGACAGGAGAACTATGGCTACACCTTC

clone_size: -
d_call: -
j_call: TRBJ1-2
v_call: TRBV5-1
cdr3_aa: CASSPDRGGYTF
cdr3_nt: TGCGCCAGCAGCCCCGACCGCGGCGGCTACACCTTC

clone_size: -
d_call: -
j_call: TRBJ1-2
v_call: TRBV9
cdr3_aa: CASSVGGTHNYGYTF
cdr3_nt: TGTGCCAGCAGCGTAGGGGGGACACATAACTATGGCTACACCTTC

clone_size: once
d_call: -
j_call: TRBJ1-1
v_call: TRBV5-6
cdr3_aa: CASSGQLNTEAFF
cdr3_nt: TGTGCCAGCAGCGGGCAGTTGAACACTGAAGCTTTCTTT

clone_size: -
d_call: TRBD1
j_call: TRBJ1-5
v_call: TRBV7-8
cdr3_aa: CASSRGTGKDQPQHF
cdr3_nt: TGTGCCAGCAGCCGGGGGACAGGGAAAGATCAGCCCCAGCATTTT

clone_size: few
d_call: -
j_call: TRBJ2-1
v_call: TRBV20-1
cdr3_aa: CSAAVNNEQFF
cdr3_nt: TGCAGTGCGGCTGTCAACAATGAGCAGTTCTTC

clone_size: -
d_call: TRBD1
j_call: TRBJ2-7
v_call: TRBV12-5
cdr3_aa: CASGTRDRGHEQYF
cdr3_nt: TGTGCTAGTGGAACCCGGGACAGGGGTCACGAGCAGTACTTC

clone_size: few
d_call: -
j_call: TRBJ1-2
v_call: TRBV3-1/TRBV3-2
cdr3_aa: CASSQSPQRFGYTF
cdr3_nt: TGTGCCAGCAGCCAGAGCCCGCAGCGTTTTGGCTACACCTTC

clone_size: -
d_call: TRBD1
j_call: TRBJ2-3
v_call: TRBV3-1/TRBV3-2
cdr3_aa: CASAGIGTGSTDTQYF
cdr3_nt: TGTGCCAGCGCTGGCATCGGGACAGGTAGCACAGATACGCAGTATTTT

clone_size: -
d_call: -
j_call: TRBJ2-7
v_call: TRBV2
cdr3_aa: CASSKEQGLYEQYF
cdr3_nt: TGTGCCAGCAGTAAAGAGCAGGGGCTTTACGAGCAGTACTTC

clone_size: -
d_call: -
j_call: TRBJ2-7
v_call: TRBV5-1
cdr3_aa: CASSLTGLSYEQYF
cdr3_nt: TGCGCCAGCAGCTTGACAGGCCTCTCCTACGAGCAGTACTTC

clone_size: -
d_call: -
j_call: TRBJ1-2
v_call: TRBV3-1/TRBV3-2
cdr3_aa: CASSLSPGHHNYGYTF
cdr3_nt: TGTGCCAGCAGCCTAAGTCCGGGACACCATAACTATGGCTACACCTTC

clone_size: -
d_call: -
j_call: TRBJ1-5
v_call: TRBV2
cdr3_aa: CASNRDNQPQHF
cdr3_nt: TGTGCCAGCAACAGGGACAATCAGCCCCAGCATTTT

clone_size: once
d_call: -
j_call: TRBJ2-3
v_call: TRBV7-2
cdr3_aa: CASSLLGDGRGQYF
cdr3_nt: TGTGCCAGCAGCTTATTAGGGGATGGGCGCGGCCAGTATTTT

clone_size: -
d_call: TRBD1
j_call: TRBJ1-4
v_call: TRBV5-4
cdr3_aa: CASSWGGTGTNEKLFF
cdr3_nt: TGTGCCAGCAGCTGGGGGGGGACAGGGACTAATGAAAAACTGTTTTTT

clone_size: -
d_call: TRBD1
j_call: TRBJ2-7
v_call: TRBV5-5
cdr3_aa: CASSPGQGGEQYF
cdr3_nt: TGTGCCAGCAGCCCGGGACAGGGGGGGGAGCAGTACTTC

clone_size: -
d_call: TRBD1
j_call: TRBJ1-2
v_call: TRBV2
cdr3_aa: CASSRSGDRGNYGYTF
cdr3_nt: TGTGCCAGCAGTCGGTCCGGGGACAGGGGAAACTATGGCTACACCTTC

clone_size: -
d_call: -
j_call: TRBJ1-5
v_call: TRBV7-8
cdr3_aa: CASSLGGSHEPQHF
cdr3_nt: TGTGCCAGCAGCTTAGGGGGCAGTCACGAGCCCCAGCATTTT

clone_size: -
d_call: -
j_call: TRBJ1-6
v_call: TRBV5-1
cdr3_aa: CASSLARDNSPLHF
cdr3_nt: TGCGCCAGCAGCTTGGCCCGGGATAATTCACCCCTCCACTTT

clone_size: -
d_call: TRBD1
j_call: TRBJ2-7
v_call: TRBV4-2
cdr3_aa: CASSPLGQGGNSYEQYF
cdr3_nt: TGTGCCAGCAGCCCTCTAGGACAGGGGGGGAACTCCTACGAGCAGTACTTC

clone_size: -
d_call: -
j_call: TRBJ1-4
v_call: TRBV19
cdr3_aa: CASTNREINEKLFF
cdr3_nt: TGTGCCAGTACCAACAGGGAGATCAATGAAAAACTGTTTTTT

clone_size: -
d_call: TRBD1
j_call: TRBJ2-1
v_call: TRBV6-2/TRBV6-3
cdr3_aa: CASSYFSGTGDNEQFF
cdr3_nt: TGTGCCAGCAGTTACTTCTCCGGGACAGGGGACAATGAGCAGTTCTTC

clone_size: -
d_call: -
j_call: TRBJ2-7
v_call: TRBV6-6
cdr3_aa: CASRQQEREQYF
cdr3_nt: TGTGCCAGCAGACAACAGGAAAGAGAGCAGTACTTC

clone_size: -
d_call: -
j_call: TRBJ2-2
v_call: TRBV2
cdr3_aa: CASGAGRAPGELFF
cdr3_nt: TGTGCCAGCGGGGCGGGGAGAGCCCCCGGGGAGCTGTTTTTT

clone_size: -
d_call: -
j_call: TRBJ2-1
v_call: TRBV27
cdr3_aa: CASSIGGEQFF
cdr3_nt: TGTGCCAGCAGTATCGGGGGTGAGCAGTTCTTC

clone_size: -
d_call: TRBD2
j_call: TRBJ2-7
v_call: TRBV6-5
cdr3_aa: CASSYSGGNFYEQYF
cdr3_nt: TGTGCCAGCAGTTACTCGGGGGGGAATTTTTACGAGCAGTACTTC

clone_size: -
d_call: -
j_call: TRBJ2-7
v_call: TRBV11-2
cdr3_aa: CASSEGDEQYF
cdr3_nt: TGTGCCAGCAGCGAGGGGGACGAGCAGTACTTC

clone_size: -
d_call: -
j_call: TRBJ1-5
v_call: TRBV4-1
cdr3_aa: CASSQEQVGNQPQHF
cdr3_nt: TGCGCCAGCAGCCAAGAGCAGGTTGGCAATCAGCCCCAGCATTTT

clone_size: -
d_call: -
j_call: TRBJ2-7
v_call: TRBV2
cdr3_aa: CASSEAPGYEQYF
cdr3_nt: TGTGCCAGCAGTGAAGCGCCGGGATACGAGCAGTACTTC

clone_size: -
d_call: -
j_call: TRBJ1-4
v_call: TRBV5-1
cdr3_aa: CASSLTGRRDTNEKLFF
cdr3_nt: TGCGCCAGCAGCTTGACGGGGAGGAGGGATACTAATGAAAAACTGTTTTTT

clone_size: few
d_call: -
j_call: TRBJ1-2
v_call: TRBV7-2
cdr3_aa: CASSLAEATHYGYTF
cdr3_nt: TGTGCCAGCAGCTTAGCGGAGGCAACCCACTATGGCTACACCTTC

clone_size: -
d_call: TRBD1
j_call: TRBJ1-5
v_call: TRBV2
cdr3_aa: CASREDRGSNQPQHF
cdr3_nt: TGTGCCAGCAGAGAGGACAGGGGAAGCAATCAGCCCCAGCATTTT

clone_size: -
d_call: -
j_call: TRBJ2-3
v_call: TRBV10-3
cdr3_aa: CAISESRGFPDTQYF
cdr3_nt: TGTGCCATCAGTGAGTCGCGGGGATTCCCAGATACGCAGTATTTT